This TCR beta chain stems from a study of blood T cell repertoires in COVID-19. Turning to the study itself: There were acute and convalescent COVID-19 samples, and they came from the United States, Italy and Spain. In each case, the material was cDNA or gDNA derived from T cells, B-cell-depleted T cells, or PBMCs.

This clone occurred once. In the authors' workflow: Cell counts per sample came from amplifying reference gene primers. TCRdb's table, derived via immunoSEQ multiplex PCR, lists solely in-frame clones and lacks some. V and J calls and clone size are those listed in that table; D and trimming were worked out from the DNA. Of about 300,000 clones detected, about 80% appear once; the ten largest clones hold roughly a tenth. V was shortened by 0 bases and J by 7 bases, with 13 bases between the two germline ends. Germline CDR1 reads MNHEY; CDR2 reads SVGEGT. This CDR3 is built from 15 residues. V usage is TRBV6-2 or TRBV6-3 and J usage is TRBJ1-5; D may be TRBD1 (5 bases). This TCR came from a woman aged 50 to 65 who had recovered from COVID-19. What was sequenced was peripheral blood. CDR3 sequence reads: CASSYSRRRGQPQHF. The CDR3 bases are TGTGCCAGCAGTTACTCGAGACGGAGGGGCCAGCCCCAGCATTTT.